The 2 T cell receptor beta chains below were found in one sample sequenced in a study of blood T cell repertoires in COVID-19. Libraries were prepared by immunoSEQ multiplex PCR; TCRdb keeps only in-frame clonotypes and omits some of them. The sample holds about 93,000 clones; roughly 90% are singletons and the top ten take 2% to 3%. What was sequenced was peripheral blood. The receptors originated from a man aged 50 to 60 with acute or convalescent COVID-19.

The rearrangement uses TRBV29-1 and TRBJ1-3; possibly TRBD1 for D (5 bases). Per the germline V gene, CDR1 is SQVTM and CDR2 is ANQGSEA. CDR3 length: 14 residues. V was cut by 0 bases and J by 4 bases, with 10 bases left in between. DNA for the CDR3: TGCAGCGTTGAAGACAGGGCAGTCGGAAACACCATATATTTT. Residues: CSVEDRAVGNTIYF.

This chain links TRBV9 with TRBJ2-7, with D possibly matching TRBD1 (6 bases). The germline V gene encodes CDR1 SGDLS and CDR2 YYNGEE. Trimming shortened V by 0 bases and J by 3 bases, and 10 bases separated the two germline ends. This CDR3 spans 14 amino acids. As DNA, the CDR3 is TGTGCCAGCAGCGTAGGGCAGGGGTTCTACGAGCAGTACTTC. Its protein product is CASSVGQGFYEQYF. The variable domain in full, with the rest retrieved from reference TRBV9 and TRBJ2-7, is DSGVTQTPKHLITATGQRVTLRCSPRSGDLSVYWYQQSLDQGLQFLIQYYNGEERAKGNILERFSAQQFPDLHSELNLSSLELGDSALYFCASSVGQGFYEQYFGPGTRLTVT.